This TCR beta chain was profiled in a study of PD-1 blockade in classical Hodgkin lymphoma. Sequencing was performed with immunoSEQ multiplex PCR; in TCRdb, only in-frame clones are kept and a portion is missing. The sample has 29,000 or so clones; roughly 80% are singletons. V was pared by 11 bases and J by 0 bases, with 22 bases between. This CDR3 has 16 amino acids. From germline, CDR1 is MNHNY and CDR2 SVGAGI (reference sequence). This clone appeared a single time. Time point in this sample: cycle 4 day 1 (C4D1), after 5 to 7 weeks of nivolumab. All patients relapsed after autologous stem cell transplantation, and brentuximab vedotin exposure varied. With magnetic negative selection, CD4+ T cells were purified from PBMCs that had been thawed.

The rearrangement uses TRBV6-6 and TRBJ1-1; D perhaps matches TRBD1 (6 bases). The TCR comes from a human donor with classical Hodgkin lymphoma. The starting material was CD4+ T cells from blood, obtained before the fourth cycle of nivolumab. The CDR3 sequence is CAYGWSGGPLNTEAFF. CDR3 DNA sequence: TGTGCCTATGGTTGGTCCGGGGGGCCCTTGAACACTGAAGCTTTCTTT.